This T cell receptor (beta chain) was recovered during a study of blood T cells in healthy people across ages. Study observations and caveats: With unsorted PBMCs, a conclusive comparison of naive versus antigen-experienced cells was not possible. A roughly linear age-dependent decrease characterized TCR beta diversity per million T cells.

Germline values: CDR1 SGDLS, CDR2 YYNGEE. The CDR3 contains 15 residues. V lost 4 bases, J lost 6 bases, and 12 bases stayed unmatched. Donors were systemically healthy Caucasian individuals from Russia aged about 6 to 95 years. Staff drew around 10 milliliters of peripheral blood from each donor. A second PCR, run for about 6 to 11 cycles, used a sample-barcoded 5' primer plus a J-beta primer mix. TCRdb recomputed calls from the 5' RACE reads with MiXCR, one row per CDR3 protein. Seen here are about a million distinct CDR3 sequences, around 49% observed once, and the top ten hold around an eighth. On this clonotype itself: Its antigen is unknown.

This clonotype originated in a man aged 25-45 years in good health. The J gene is TRBJ1-2, the V gene TRBV9; 7 bases map to TRBD1. The sample consisted of blood. CDR3 sequence reads: CASSPRTGGKDGYTF. The CDR3 DNA follows: TGTGCCAGCAGCCCCCGGACAGGAGGTAAAGATGGCTACACCTTC.